This TCR beta chain came from a study of technical replicates of blood from several donors. Method: immunoSEQ multiplex PCR; TCRdb's copy keeps in-frame clones and lacks some. The sample holds roughly 13,000 clones, 85% to 95% seen once. Germline CDR1 and CDR2: MNHEY and SVGAGI. Trimming cost V 4 bases and J 5 bases; bases outside gene matches: 8. The CDR3 extends over 15 amino acids. Sequenced: PBMCs. This chain uses TRBV6-5 with TRBJ2-7; 10 bases agree with TRBD2. This receptor was identified in a human donor in good health. The CDR3 sequence: CASSSPIAGGNEQYF. CDR3 bases: TGTGCCAGCAGTTCTCCGATAGCGGGAGGAAACGAGCAGTACTTC.